This T cell receptor (beta chain) was profiled in a study of blood T cells in healthy people across ages. The second PCR ran roughly 7 to 12 cycles with a sample-barcoded 5' primer and J-beta primers. TCRdb called the 5' RACE reads again in MiXCR, with one record for every CDR3 protein. This sample has around 870,000 distinct CDR3 sequences, with under 30% found just once. Points on this clonotype: What it recognizes is unknown.

Study-wide results and caveats: With naive T cell percentage, TCR beta diversity showed a strong correlation.

The trim removed 4 bases at V and 11 bases at J, leaving 8 bases unmatched. CDR3 length: 13 residues. Germline lookup yields CDR1 SGHKS and CDR2 YYEKEE (reference sequence). Sequencing was done on a sample of blood. The gene calls are TRBV5-5 and TRBJ2-7; the match to TRBD1 covers 11 bases. This TCR was sampled from a woman aged 80 or over in good health. In nucleotides, the CDR3 is TGTGCCAGCAGCCCGGACAGGGGGCGGTGGGAGTACTTC. Translated, it gives CASSPDRGRWEYF.